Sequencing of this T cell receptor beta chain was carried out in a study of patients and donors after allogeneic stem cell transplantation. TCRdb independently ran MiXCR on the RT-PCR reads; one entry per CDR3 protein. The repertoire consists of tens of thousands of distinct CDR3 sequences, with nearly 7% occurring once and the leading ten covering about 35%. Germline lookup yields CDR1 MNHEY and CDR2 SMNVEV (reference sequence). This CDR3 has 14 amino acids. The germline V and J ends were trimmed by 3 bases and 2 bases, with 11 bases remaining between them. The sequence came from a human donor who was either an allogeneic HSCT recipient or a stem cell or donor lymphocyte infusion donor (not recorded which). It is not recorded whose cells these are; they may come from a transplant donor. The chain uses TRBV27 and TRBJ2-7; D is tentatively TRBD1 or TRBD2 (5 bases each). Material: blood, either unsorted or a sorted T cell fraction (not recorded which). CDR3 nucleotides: TGTGCCAGCAGTTTGGGGGTCGGAGCCTACGAGCAGTACTTC. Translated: CASSLGVGAYEQYF.